This T cell receptor (beta chain) appears in the sequencing data of a study of shared clonotypes between healthy human individuals (dated by TCRdb to 2020 to 2021). For the wider study: The cohort comprised a couple of women and a few men aged 18 to 49 years. For each donor, CD4 naive and CD4 memory were each given three plates, CD8 naive was given two plates, and CD8 memory was given one plate. To estimate repertoire size and how much clonotype sharing occurs between individuals, the study deeply sequenced the blood TCR repertoires of five or six healthy adults. To increase sequencing depth and limit assay-specific biases, different laboratories used diverse techniques to prepare libraries and sequence TCR repertoires. Between about 0.85 and 8.9 billion PBMCs per donor were obtained by leukapheresis. What the study reported, not specific to this receptor: Larger estimated clonotype richness was generally found for naive subsets than for memory subsets. Based on pairwise subsampling, the degree of clonotype sharing among donors was expected to be affected by sequencing depth. Clonotypes shared by all four sorted-subset donors showed higher generation probabilities than non-shared clonotypes. The genetic and exposure-history diversity represented was limited by the small number of donors. Roughly 5% of naive CD4, 3.5% of naive CD8, 2.3% of memory CD4, and over 0.35% of memory CD8 clonotypes were shared across a few donors. Sampling was restricted to blood, and TCR repertoires in tissue are likely to differ from TCR repertoires in blood. Even with the large sequencing depth, rarefaction of the sorted-subset datasets indicated that sequencing was incomplete.

V is trimmed back by 7 bases and J by 6 bases, and the junction contains 20 bases that no gene match accounts for. The germline V gene specifies SQVTM as CDR1 and ANQGSEA as CDR2. The CDR3 goes from the cysteine to the phenylalanine over 17 residues. The read is trimmed to its CDR3 DNA, 51 bases read in frame from base 1. Using the deep immunoSEQ assay, TCR CDR3 regions were amplified from genomic DNA by multiplex PCR. For each cell subset, the extracted genomic DNA was distributed evenly across all wells of several immunoSEQ 96-well plates, and each plate served as one replicate. For sorted subsets, roughly 200 ng of genomic DNA, equivalent to roughly 33,000 T cell genomes, went into each replicate PCR. The purified libraries were quantified using a Qubit 3.0 fluorometer, sized with a Bioanalyzer 2100, and then quantified again using the KAPA Library Quantification kit. Every immunoSEQ 96-well plate was sequenced on a dedicated single-read 150-cycle Illumina NextSeq 550 flow cell. Under the source paper's analysis protocol: Because the immunoSEQ output included only junctional sequences and no quality scores, the filtering could not be the same as the filtering used for full-length reads. Sequences were annotated with PyIR, a Python wrapper for IgBLAST v1.9, using IMGT germline references to assign V/J genes and CDR3. Reads were filtered out if the reads had weak V/J assignments (E-value above 1e-6), no CDR3, stop codons, out-of-frame junctions, or ambiguous translated residues. V3J clonotypes were defined as sequences sharing the same inferred V gene, J gene, and CDR3 amino acid sequence. To compute the percentage overlap between repertoires, the number of shared unique clonotypes was divided by the size of the smaller repertoire. Repertoire richness was assessed with RTK rarefaction, the Chao1 estimator, and Recon v2.1 estimates of unobserved clonotypes. For all TCRbeta clonotypes obtained by the gDNA method from a handful of donors, generation probabilities were computed with OLGA. What TCRdb holds here is the immuneACCESS table cut down to in-frame rearrangements. Part of the clones is not present; checked against another copy, under half of the missing clones reflect an unresolved V gene, and the others are unexplained. Clone size and V and J calls were adopted from that table, with D and trimming inferred from the DNA. This sample comprises approximately 2,200,000 clones, 85% to 95% of them detected only once. More than 1.5% of the sample is held by the ten biggest clonotypes.

For the CD8 naive samples, CD45RO-negative cells were positively selected for CCR7, yielding a CD45RA+CCR7+ population from which TemRA cells were excluded. The donors were healthy, HIV-negative adults with no recently reported acute infections or vaccinations. Only Caucasian adults living in Nashville, Tennessee, USA were represented among the donors. After blood collection by leukapheresis, PBMCs were isolated using Ficoll-Histopaque density gradient centrifugation and then cryopreserved in the vapor phase of liquid nitrogen. Analytical flow cytometry was used to check the purity and quantity of each magnetically sorted T cell population. Genomic DNA was isolated from each sorted fraction and quantified by UV absorbance on a Nanodrop 2000c. Points on this clone: There is no known antigen for this receptor. Base qualities are missing; no much larger clone stands one base away.

The chain couples TRBV29-1 to TRBJ2-3, with TRBD1 matching 9 junction bases. The TCR originated in a man younger than 30 in good health. Some clones in this sample may be carry-over from other donors' samples. Sequenced sample: naive CD8+ T cells from PBMCs. This specimen's cell subset or site label, interpreted: CD45RA+CCR7+. The CDR3 corresponds to CSEKRADRGAFLDTQYF. In nucleotide form, the sequence is TGCAGCGAAAAACGCGCCGACAGGGGGGCTTTCCTGGATACGCAGTATTTT.